The 19 T cell receptor beta chains in this list originate from one sample, sequenced in a study of cytomegalovirus exposure and HLA in healthy donors. TCRdb's table, derived via immunoSEQ multiplex PCR, lists solely in-frame clones and lacks some. The sample consists of 300,000 or so clones, 70% to 90% of them appearing once. Sequencing was carried out using PBMCs. The origin of the receptors is a man aged 30-40 years in good health and CMV-seronegative.

CDR3 sequence: CASSPDRGYNSPLHF. For the CDR3, the DNA is TGCGCCAGCAGCCCAGACAGGGGCTATAATTCACCCCTCCACTTT. The chain combines TRBV4-1 with TRBJ1-6, with 8 nucleotides matching TRBD1. Per the germline V gene, CDR1 is MGHRA and CDR2 is YSYEKL. CDR3 length: 15 amino acids. V lost 4 bases, J lost 3 bases, and 2 bases stayed unmatched.

The chain recombines TRBV6-6 with TRBJ1-5, with 7 bases matching TRBD1. Germline trimming cut 5 bases from V and 5 bases from J; bases unmatched to any gene: 9. This CDR3 contains 15 residues. CDR1 and CDR2 (germline): MNHNY, SVGAGI (reference sequence). The CDR3 region has the DNA TGTGCCAGCAGTCACGACAGGGCCGGGGATCAGCCCCAGCATTTT. It is translated as CASSHDRAGDQPQHF.

The chain uses TRBV5-1 and TRBJ2-1; TRBD2 agrees at 8 bases. V was pared by 3 bases and J by 2 bases, with 4 bases of the junction left unmatched. CDR1 and CDR2 (germline): SGHRS, YFSETQ. This CDR3 contains 15 residues. CDR3 amino acids: CASSWSGGPYNEQFF. CDR3 DNA sequence: TGCGCCAGCAGCTGGAGCGGGGGACCCTACAATGAGCAGTTCTTC.

The chain recombines TRBV5-5 with TRBJ1-5, with D unclear. The CDR3 covers 16 residues. V was shortened by 1 base and J by 3 bases, with 14 bases between the two germline ends. CDR1 SGHKS and CDR2 YYEKEE come from the germline V gene (reference sequence). CDR3 amino acids: CASSLWAGFNNQPQHF. CDR3 bases: TGTGCCAGCAGCTTGTGGGCGGGGTTTAACAATCAGCCCCAGCATTTT.

V gene TRBV7-9 combines with J gene TRBJ2-7; no clear D. V was shortened by 0 bases and J by 6 bases, with 9 bases between the two germline ends. Germline V CDR1 and CDR2: SEHNR, FQNEAQ (reference sequence). CDR3 length: 13 residues. CDR3 DNA: TGTGCCAGCAGCTTAGCGGGCTTCGGCGAGCAGTACTTC. Amino acid sequence: CASSLAGFGEQYF.

The genes are TRBV18 and TRBJ2-7; maybe TRBD2 (5 bases). V lost 0 bases and J lost 3, with 12 bases in between. This CDR3 spans 15 amino acids. Germline V lookup: CDR1 KGHSH, CDR2 LQKENI. The CDR3 is CASSPPSAPLYEQYF. The CDR3, as DNA: TGTGCCAGCTCACCACCTAGCGCCCCCCTCTACGAGCAGTACTTC.

V usage is TRBV11-3 and J usage is TRBJ2-1; perhaps TRBD1 as D (5 bases). Trimming left V 0 bases short and J 2 bases short, with 5 bases between. The germline gives CDR1 SGHNT, CDR2 YENEEA. The CDR3 has 14 amino acids. The CDR3 sequence is CASSLEGPYNEQFF. The CDR3 coding sequence is TGTGCCAGCAGCTTAGAGGGGCCCTACAATGAGCAGTTCTTC.

The CDR3 region has the DNA TGTGCCAGCAGTGTTAGCGGGGGGGCGGTCAATGAGCAGTTCTTC. Translated, it gives CASSVSGGAVNEQFF. The chain recombines TRBV6-4 with TRBJ2-1, with 11 bases identical to TRBD2. This CDR3 comprises 15 residues. The V segment lost 4 bases and the J segment 6 bases; nucleotides outside the gene matches: 5. Germline V gene lookup returns CDR1 MRHNA and CDR2 SNTAGT.

V gene TRBV18 combines with J gene TRBJ2-3, with TRBD1 matching over 10 bases. With V trimmed by 2 bases and J by 2 bases, 4 bases remained unmatched. The CDR3 loop spans 16 amino acids. Germline values: CDR1 KGHSH, CDR2 LQKENI. The CDR3 is CASSPGTGVFTDTQYF. As DNA, the CDR3 is TGTGCCAGCTCACCAGGGACAGGGGTCTTCACAGATACGCAGTATTTT.

The chain recombines TRBV9 with TRBJ2-5, with TRBD1 identical over 9 bases. Germline loops: CDR1 SGDLS, CDR2 YYNGEE. The CDR3 runs to 15 residues. V shed 0 bases, J shed 5 bases, and the junction held 5 bases outside the gene matches. The CDR3 loop reads CASSVDGTGIETQYF. In DNA form, the CDR3 reads TGTGCCAGCAGCGTAGACGGGACAGGGATTGAGACCCAGTACTTC.

The CDR3 loop is CASSLRGLAGYNEQFF. In nucleotides, the CDR3 is TGTGCCAGCAGCTTGCGGGGTCTAGCGGGGTACAATGAGCAGTTCTTC. This rearrangement joins TRBV13 to TRBJ2-1; 9 bases match TRBD2. Unmatched junction bases numbered 7, after V lost 3 bases and J lost 4 bases. Germline V lookup: CDR1 PRHDT, CDR2 FYEKMQ (reference sequence). The CDR3 has 16 residues.

This chain joins TRBV6-4 and TRBJ2-2, with a tentative D call TRBD1 (6 bases). Germline V lookup: CDR1 MRHNA, CDR2 SNTAGT. The CDR3 is 15 amino acids. The V end was cut by 3 bases, the J end by 7 bases, with 15 bases between. CDR3 sequence (DNA): TGTGCCAGCAGTGAAACTGACAGGCGGCACGGGGAGCTGTTTTTT. Amino acids: CASSETDRRHGELFF.

The rearrangement links TRBV5-1 to TRBJ2-2, with 9 nucleotides matching TRBD1. The CDR3 sequence is 21 residues long. J gave up 1 base and V 4 bases, and 20 bases lay outside the gene matches. The germline V gene has CDR1 SGHRS and CDR2 YFSETQ. In DNA form, the CDR3 reads TGCGCCAGCAGCCTCCATCTGGGGGGGACAGGGACTTTACGGAACACCGGGGAGCTGTTTTTT. Protein: CASSLHLGGTGTLRNTGELFF.

V and J are TRBV2 and TRBJ2-3, with TRBD1 identical over 12 bases. The germline CDR1 and CDR2 sequences are SNHLY and FYNNEI. This CDR3 comprises 14 residues. V lost 7 bases to trimming and J lost 4 bases; unmatched junction nucleotides: 3. CDR3 amino acids: CASTRDRGPDTQYF. Here the CDR3 DNA reads TGTGCCAGCACTCGGGACAGGGGGCCAGATACGCAGTATTTT.

This sequence joins TRBV5-1 and TRBJ1-6; 10 bases line up with TRBD1. The CDR3 consists of 16 residues. CDR1 and CDR2 (germline): SGHRS, YFSETQ. The trim removed 3 bases at V and 10 bases at J, leaving 10 bases unmatched. CDR3 nucleotides: TGCGCCAGCAGCTCGGGGACAGGGGAGTATGGCTCACCCCTCCACTTT. Residues: CASSSGTGEYGSPLHF. Variable domain in full (rest from reference TRBV5-1 and TRBJ1-6): KAGVTQTPRYLIKTRGQQVTLSCSPISGHRSVSWYQQTPGQGLQFLFEYFSETQRNKGNFPGRFSGRQFSNSRSEMNVSTLELGDSALYLCASSSGTGEYGSPLHFGNGTRLTVT.

This clone was found a few times. The CDR3 DNA sequence: TGTGCCAGCAGCACAGCCCCTGGCGTAAGTGGCTACACCTTC. This gives the protein CASSTAPGVSGYTF. The V call is TRBV2, the J call TRBJ1-2; D gene uncertain. Deletions cut 6 bases from V and 7 bases from J, with 18 bases between. Germline CDR1 is SNHLY and CDR2 is FYNNEI. The CDR3 covers 14 residues.

The V gene is TRBV5-8, the J gene TRBJ2-2, with D possibly being TRBD1 (5 bases). The CDR3 has 16 residues. V dropped 1 base and J dropped 1 base, with 11 bases sitting between them. Germline V CDR1 and CDR2: SGHTS, YDEGEE. CDR3 sequence: CASSLLAGWNTGELFF. The DNA for the CDR3 is TGTGCCAGCAGCTTGTTGGCAGGGTGGAACACCGGGGAGCTGTTTTTT.

V is TRBV15 and J is TRBJ2-5, with 8 nucleotides matching TRBD1. The CDR3 covers 14 residues. V gave up 8 bases and J gave up 3 bases; unmatched junction bases: 8. The V gene's germline CDR1 is LNHNV and CDR2 YYDKDF (reference sequence). CDR3 DNA sequence: TGTGCCACCTCAGGGGGCGGTAGTAAAGAGACCCAGTACTTC. Its translation is CATSGGGSKETQYF.

This chain uses TRBV21-1 with TRBJ2-7; the table's D call TRBD2 went unverified against the DNA. TRBV21-1 is tagged as a pseudogene. The length of the CDR3 is 15 residues. CDR3 in amino acids: CASSKTSGVSYEQYF. The CDR3 DNA is TGTGCCAGCAGCAAAACTAGCGGGGTCTCCTACGAGCAGTACTTC.